The T cell receptor (beta chain) under discussion was sequenced for a study of identical twins. This clonotype was counted between two and nine times. TCRdb reanalysed the 5' RACE reads using MiXCR and keeps one entry per CDR3 protein. The repertoire consists of 400,000 to 600,000 distinct CDR3 sequences, with about a fifth occurring once and the leading ten covering around 0.47%. This CDR3 region has 15 residues. Trimming pared 2 bases from V and 5 bases from J, leaving 13 bases between. Germline CDR1 reads LGHDT; CDR2 reads YNNKEL (reference sequence). These same records also appear under a second study, on yellow fever vaccine responses in identical twins.

The specimen sequenced was CD4+ T cells sorted from blood. The TCR sequence derives from a woman aged 18-29 years in good health. V is TRBV3-1 and J is TRBJ2-1, with a weak D call TRBD2 (5 bases). CDR3 nucleotide sequence: TGTGCCAGCAGCCAAATGGTAGCCGGGGACAATGAGCAGTTCTTC. Its translation: CASSQMVAGDNEQFF.